Listed below are T cell receptor beta chains from one sample, sequenced in a study of blood T cell repertoires in COVID-19. Produced via immunoSEQ multiplex PCR; TCRdb's table is partial and in-frame only. The table shows over 250,000 clones, with approximately 90% occurring only once. Sequencing used peripheral blood. The origin of the receptors is a woman in her thirties or forties who had recovered from COVID-19. Both conserved end residues are part of each CDR3. D genes are given only for firm matches. The size field is filled for only some rows; it gives once, few, many or a size class.

TRBV7-3	TRBJ1-1	TRBD1	once	TGTGCCAGCAGCTTATCCAGGGGGACTGAAGCTTTCTTT	CASSLSRGTEAFF
TRBV11-2	TRBJ2-1	-	-	TGTGCCAGCAGCTTTCGGAATGAGCAGTTCTTC	CASSFRNEQFF
TRBV9	TRBJ2-7	TRBD1	-	TGTGCCAGCAGCGTAAACTGGGACAGCTCCTACGAGCAGTACTTC	CASSVNWDSSYEQYF
TRBV6-5	TRBJ2-2	-	-	TGTGCCAGCAAGGCTCTAGGTACCGGGGAGCTGTTTTTT	CASKALGTGELFF
TRBV9	TRBJ2-1	-	-	TGTGCCAGCAGCAAGGGGCCAGAGCGCTACAATGAGCAGTTCTTC	CASSKGPERYNEQFF
TRBV6-1	TRBJ1-2	-	-	TGTGCCAGCAGTGAAGGCCTAAACTATGGCTACACCTTC	CASSEGLNYGYTF
TRBV27	TRBJ1-4	TRBD1	many	TGTGCCAGCAGACAGGGGGGGGTTAATGAAAAACTGTTTTTT	CASRQGGVNEKLFF
TRBV27	TRBJ1-2	TRBD1	-	TGTGCCAGCAGGGAGGGGGCGCGGGGCTACACCTTC	CASREGARGYTF
TRBV11-2	TRBJ2-1	TRBD1	-	TGTGCCAGCAGCTTAGGGACAGGTCCTTACAATGAGCAGTTCTTC	CASSLGTGPYNEQFF
TRBV11-3	TRBJ2-5	TRBD2	-	TGTGCCAGCAGCTTAGCGGCTAGCGGGAGGGAGACCCAGTACTTC	CASSLAASGRETQYF
TRBV21-1	TRBJ1-4	-	-	TGTGCCAGCAGCGTCCCCCAGCAGGGGGCCCGTGAAAAACTGTTTTTT	CASSVPQQGAREKLFF
TRBV7-8	TRBJ2-1	-	few	TGTGCCAGCAGCTTGGGGGCTAGCCGGGCAAACAATGAGCAGTTCTTC	CASSLGASRANNEQFF
TRBV19	TRBJ1-2	-	-	TGTGCCAGTAGTCGGGAGAGTGGCTACACCTTC	CASSRESGYTF
TRBV7-2	TRBJ2-2	TRBD1	-	TGTGCCGAGGGGGCAGGGTCTTTTCAGGGGACCGGGGAGCTGTTTTTT	CAEGAGSFQGTGELFF
TRBV5-4	TRBJ1-2	TRBD1	-	TGTGCCAGCAGCTTGGCAGGAGGGGGCAACTATGGCTACACCTTC	CASSLAGGGNYGYTF
TRBV7-2	TRBJ1-6	-	-	TGTGCCAGCAGCTTATATGAGGGTTCACCCCTCCACTTT	CASSLYEGSPLHF
TRBV5-4	TRBJ1-1	-	-	TGTGCCAGCAGCCCCCCGGGGGTGGTGAACACTGAAGCTTTCTTT	CASSPPGVVNTEAFF
TRBV30	TRBJ2-7	TRBD1	-	TGTGCCTGGAGCTCACAGGGGGCCGAGCAGTACTTC	CAWSSQGAEQYF
TRBV7-2	TRBJ2-3	-	-	TGTGCCAGCAGCTGGCCAGGCCCCAGGGCGGATACGCAGTATTTT	CASSWPGPRADTQYF
TRBV7-2	TRBJ2-3	TRBD2	-	TGTGCCAGCAGCTCCGGACTAGCGGGAGGTGCAGATACGCAGTATTTT	CASSSGLAGGADTQYF
TRBV29-1	TRBJ2-7	-	-	TGCAGCGCCGGCCCTAGCTACGAGCAGTACTTC	CSAGPSYEQYF